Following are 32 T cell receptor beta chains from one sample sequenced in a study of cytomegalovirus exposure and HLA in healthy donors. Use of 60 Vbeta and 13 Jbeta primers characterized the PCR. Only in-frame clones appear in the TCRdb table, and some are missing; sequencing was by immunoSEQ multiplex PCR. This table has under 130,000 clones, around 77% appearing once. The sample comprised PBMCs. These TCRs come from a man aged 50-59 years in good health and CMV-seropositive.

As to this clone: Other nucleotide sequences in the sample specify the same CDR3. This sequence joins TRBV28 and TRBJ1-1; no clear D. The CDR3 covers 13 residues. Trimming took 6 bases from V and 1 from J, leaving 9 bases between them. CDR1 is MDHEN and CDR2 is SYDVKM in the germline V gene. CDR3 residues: CASSLIRNTEAFF. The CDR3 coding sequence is TGTGCCAGCAGCCTCATCAGGAACACTGAAGCTTTCTTT. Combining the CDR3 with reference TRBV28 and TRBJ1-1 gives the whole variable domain DVKVTQSSRYLVKRTGEKVFLECVQDMDHENMFWYRQDPGLGLRLIYFSYDVKMKEKGDIPEGYSVSREKKERFSLILESASTNQTSMYLCASSLIRNTEAFFGQGTRLTVV.

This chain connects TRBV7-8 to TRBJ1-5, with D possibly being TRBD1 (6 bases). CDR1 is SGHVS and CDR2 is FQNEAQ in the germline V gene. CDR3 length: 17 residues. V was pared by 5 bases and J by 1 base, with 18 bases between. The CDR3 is CASSPQTGPLSNQPQHF. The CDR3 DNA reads TGTGCCAGCAGCCCCCAGACAGGTCCCCTAAGCAATCAGCCCCAGCATTTT.

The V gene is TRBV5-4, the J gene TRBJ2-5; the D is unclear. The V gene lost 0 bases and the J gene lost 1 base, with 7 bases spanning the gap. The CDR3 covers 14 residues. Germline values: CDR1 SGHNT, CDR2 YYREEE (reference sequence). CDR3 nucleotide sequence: TGTGCCAGCAGCTTGGCCCGGGTCCAAGAGACCCAGTACTTC. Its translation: CASSLARVQETQYF. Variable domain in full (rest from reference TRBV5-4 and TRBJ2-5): ETGVTQSPTHLIKTRGQQVTLRCSSQSGHNTVSWYQQALGQGPQFIFQYYREEENGRGNFPPRFSGLQFPNYSSELNVNALELDDSALYLCASSLARVQETQYFGPGTRLLVL.

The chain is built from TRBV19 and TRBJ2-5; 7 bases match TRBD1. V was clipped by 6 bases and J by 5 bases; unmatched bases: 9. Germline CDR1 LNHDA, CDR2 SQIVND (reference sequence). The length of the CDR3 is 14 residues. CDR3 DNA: TGTGCCAGTAGCCTGACAGGGTTGGGGGAGACCCAGTACTTC. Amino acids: CASSLTGLGETQYF.

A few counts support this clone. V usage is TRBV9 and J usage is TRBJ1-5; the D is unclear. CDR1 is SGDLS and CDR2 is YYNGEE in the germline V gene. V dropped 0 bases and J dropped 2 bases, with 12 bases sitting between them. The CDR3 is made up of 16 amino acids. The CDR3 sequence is CASSVGEGGGNQPQHF. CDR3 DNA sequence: TGTGCCAGCAGCGTAGGGGAGGGTGGTGGCAATCAGCCCCAGCATTTT.

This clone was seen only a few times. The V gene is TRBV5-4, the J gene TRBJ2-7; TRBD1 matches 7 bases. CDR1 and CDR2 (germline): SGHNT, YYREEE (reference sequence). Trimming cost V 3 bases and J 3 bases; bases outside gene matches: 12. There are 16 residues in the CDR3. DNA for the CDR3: TGTGCCAGCAGCTCCGCCAGAAACAGGGGAATCTACGAGCAGTACTTC. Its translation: CASSSARNRGIYEQYF.

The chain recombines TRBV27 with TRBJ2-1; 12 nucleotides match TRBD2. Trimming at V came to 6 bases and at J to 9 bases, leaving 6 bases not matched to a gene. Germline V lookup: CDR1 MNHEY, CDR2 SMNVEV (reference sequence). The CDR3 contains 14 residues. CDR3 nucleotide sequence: TGTGCCAGCAGAGCGCTAGCGGGAGGGTTTGAGCAGTTCTTC. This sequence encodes CASRALAGGFEQFF.

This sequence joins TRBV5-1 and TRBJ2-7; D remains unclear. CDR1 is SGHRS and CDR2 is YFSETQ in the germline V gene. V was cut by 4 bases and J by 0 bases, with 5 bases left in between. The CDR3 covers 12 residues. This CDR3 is CASSVSSYEQYF. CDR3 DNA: TGCGCCAGCAGCGTGAGCTCCTACGAGCAGTACTTC.

As DNA, the CDR3 is TGTGCCAGCAGCCAAGATTGGGGTCAGTCCGGGGTTGGAAACACCATATATTTT. Its protein is CASSQDWGQSGVGNTIYF. The rearrangement joins TRBV14 to TRBJ1-3; D remains unclear. Per the germline V gene, CDR1 is SGHDN and CDR2 is FVKESK. This CDR3 contains 18 residues. The V gene lost 0 bases and the J gene lost 3 bases, with 18 bases spanning the gap.

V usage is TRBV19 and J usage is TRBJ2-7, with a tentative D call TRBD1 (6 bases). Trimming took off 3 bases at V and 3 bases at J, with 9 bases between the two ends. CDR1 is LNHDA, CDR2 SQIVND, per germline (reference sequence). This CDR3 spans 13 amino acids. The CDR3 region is CASSITGNYEQYF. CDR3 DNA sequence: TGTGCCAGTAGTATTACAGGGAACTACGAGCAGTACTTC. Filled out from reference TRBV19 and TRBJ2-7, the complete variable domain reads DGGITQSPKYLFRKEGQNVTLSCEQNLNHDAMYWYRQDPGQGLRLIYYSQIVNDFQKGDIAEGYSVSREKKESFPLTVTSAQKNPTAFYLCASSITGNYEQYFGPGTRLTVT.

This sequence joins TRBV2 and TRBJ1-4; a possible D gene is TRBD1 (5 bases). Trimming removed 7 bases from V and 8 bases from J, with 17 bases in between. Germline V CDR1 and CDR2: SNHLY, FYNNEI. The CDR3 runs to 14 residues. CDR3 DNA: TGTGCCAGCAATTATCGGCAGGGTAGCGAAAAACTGTTTTTT. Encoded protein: CASNYRQGSEKLFF.

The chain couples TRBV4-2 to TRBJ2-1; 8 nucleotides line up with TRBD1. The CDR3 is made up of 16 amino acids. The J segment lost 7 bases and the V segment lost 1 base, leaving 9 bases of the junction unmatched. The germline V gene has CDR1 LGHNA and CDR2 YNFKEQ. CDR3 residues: CASSQAGAGGFNEQFF. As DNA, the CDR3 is TGTGCCAGCAGCCAAGCTGGAGCAGGGGGCTTTAATGAGCAGTTCTTC.

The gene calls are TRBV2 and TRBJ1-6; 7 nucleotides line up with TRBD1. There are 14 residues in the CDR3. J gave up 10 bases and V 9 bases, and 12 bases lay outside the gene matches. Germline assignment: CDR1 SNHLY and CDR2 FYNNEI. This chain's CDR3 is CASRTGSIYSPLHF. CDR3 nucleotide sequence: TGTGCCAGTCGGACAGGCTCCATTTACTCACCCCTCCACTTT.

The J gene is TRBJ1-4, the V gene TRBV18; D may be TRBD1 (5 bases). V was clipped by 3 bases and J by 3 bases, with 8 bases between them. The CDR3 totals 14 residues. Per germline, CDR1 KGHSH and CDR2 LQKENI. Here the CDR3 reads CASSPTVANEKLFF. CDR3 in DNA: TGTGCCAGCTCACCGACAGTAGCTAATGAAAAACTGTTTTTT.

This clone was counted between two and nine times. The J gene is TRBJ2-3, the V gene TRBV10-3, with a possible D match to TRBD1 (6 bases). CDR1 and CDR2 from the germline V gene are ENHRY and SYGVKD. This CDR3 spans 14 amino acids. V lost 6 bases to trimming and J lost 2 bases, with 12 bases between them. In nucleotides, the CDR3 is TGTGCCATCAGCCGGGACACCGACACAGATACGCAGTATTTT. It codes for CAISRDTDTDTQYF.

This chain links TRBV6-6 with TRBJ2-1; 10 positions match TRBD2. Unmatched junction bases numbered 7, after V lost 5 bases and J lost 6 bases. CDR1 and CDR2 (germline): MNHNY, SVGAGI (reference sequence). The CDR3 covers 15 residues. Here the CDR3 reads CASSPASGSINEQFF. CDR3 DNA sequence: TGTGCCAGCAGTCCAGCTAGCGGGAGTATCAATGAGCAGTTCTTC.

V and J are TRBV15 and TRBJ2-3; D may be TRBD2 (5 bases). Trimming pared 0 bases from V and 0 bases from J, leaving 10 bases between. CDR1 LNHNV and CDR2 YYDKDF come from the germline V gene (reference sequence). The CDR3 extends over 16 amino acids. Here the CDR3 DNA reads TGTGCCACCAGCAGAGATAGAGGGAAAAGCACAGATACGCAGTATTTT. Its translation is CATSRDRGKSTDTQYF.

As DNA, the CDR3 is TGTGCCAGCAAAGGGCAGGGCGGAGGGTTCGGGGAGCTGTTTTTT. Amino acids: CASKGQGGGFGELFF. The V and J genes are TRBV6-5 and TRBJ2-2; tentatively, D is TRBD2 (6 bases). Trimming took 7 bases from V and 7 from J, leaving 19 bases between them. There are 15 residues in the CDR3. Per the germline V gene, CDR1 is MNHEY and CDR2 is SVGAGI.

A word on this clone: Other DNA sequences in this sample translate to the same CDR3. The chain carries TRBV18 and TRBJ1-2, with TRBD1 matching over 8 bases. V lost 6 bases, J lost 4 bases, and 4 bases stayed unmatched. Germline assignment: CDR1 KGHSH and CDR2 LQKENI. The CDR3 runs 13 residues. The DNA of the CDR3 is TGTGCCAGCTCGCCCACAGGGGGCTATGGCTACACCTTC. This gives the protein CASSPTGGYGYTF.

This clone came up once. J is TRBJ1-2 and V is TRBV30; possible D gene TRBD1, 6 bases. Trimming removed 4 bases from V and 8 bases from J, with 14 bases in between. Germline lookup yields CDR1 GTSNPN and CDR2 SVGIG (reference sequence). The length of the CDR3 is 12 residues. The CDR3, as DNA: TGTGCCTGGACACAGGGCCCGTTGGGCTACACCTTC. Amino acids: CAWTQGPLGYTF.

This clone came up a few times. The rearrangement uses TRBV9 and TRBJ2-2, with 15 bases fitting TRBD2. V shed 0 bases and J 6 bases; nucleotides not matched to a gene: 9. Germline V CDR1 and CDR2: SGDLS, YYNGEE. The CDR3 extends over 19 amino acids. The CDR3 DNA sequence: TGTGCCAGCAGCGTAGATCCCCCTGGACTAGCGGGAGGGTCCGGGGAGCTGTTTTTT. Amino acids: CASSVDPPGLAGGSGELFF. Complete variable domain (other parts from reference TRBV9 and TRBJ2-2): DSGVTQTPKHLITATGQRVTLRCSPRSGDLSVYWYQQSLDQGLQFLIQYYNGEERAKGNILERFSAQQFPDLHSELNLSSLELGDSALYFCASSVDPPGLAGGSGELFFGEGSRLTVL.

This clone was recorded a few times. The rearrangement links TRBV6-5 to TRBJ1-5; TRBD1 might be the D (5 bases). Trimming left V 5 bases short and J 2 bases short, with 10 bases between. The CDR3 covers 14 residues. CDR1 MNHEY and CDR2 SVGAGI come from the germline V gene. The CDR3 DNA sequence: TGTGCCAGCAGTCCGCGGGACGGCAATCAGCCCCAGCATTTT. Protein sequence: CASSPRDGNQPQHF.

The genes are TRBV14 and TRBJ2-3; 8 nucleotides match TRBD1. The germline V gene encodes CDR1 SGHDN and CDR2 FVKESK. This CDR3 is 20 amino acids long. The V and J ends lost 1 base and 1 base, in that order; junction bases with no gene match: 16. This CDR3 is CASSQGMEAGGVFGTDTQYF. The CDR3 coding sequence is TGTGCCAGCAGCCAAGGCATGGAGGCAGGGGGCGTCTTCGGCACAGATACGCAGTATTTT.

The CDR3 spells CASSQVDMGLATGELFF. The CDR3 DNA follows: TGCGCCAGCAGCCAAGTGGATATGGGACTAGCAACCGGGGAGCTGTTTTTT. This chain joins TRBV4-1 and TRBJ2-2; 9 nucleotides match TRBD2. J lost 5 bases, V lost 1 base, and 8 bases had no gene match. Germline V lookup: CDR1 MGHRA, CDR2 YSYEKL. The CDR3 is made up of 17 amino acids.

CDR3 in DNA: TGTGCCAGCAGTTTCTTCCTACAGGGGCACTATGGCTACACCTTC. It yields the protein CASSFFLQGHYGYTF. This rearrangement joins TRBV28 to TRBJ1-2; 7 bases match TRBD1. CDR1 is MDHEN, CDR2 SYDVKM, per germline. V was pared by 3 bases and J by 3 bases, with 7 bases of the junction left unmatched. This CDR3 spans 15 amino acids.

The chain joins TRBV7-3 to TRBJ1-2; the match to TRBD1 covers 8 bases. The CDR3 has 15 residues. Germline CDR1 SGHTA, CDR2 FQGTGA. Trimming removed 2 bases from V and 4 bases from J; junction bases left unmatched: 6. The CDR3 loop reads CASSLDGGQGYGYTF. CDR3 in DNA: TGTGCCAGCAGCTTAGATGGCGGACAGGGCTATGGCTACACCTTC.

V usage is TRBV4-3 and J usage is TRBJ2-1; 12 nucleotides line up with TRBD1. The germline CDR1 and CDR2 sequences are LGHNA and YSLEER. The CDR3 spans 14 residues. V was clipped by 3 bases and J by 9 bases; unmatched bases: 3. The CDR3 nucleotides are TGCGCCAGCAGCCAGGGGACAGGGGGCATTGAGCAGTTCTTC. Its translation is CASSQGTGGIEQFF.

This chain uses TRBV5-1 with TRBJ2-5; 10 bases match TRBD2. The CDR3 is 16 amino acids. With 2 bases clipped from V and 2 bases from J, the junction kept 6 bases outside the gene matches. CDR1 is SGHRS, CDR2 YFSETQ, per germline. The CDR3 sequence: CASSLPRTSGQETQYF. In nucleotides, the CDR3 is TGCGCCAGCAGCTTACCTCGGACTAGCGGTCAAGAGACCCAGTACTTC.

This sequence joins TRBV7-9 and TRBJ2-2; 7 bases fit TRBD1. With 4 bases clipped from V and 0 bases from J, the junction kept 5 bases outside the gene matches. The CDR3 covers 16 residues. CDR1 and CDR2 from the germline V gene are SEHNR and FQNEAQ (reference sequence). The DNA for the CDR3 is TGTGCCAGCAGCTCAATGGACAGGTCGAACACCGGGGAGCTGTTTTTT. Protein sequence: CASSSMDRSNTGELFF.

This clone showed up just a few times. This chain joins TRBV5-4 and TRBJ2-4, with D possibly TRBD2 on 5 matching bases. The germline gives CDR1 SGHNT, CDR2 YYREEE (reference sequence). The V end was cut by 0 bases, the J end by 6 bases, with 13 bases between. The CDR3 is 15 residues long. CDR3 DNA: TGTGCCAGCAGCTTGGCCGGAGGCGCAGGAAACATTCAGTACTTC. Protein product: CASSLAGGAGNIQYF.

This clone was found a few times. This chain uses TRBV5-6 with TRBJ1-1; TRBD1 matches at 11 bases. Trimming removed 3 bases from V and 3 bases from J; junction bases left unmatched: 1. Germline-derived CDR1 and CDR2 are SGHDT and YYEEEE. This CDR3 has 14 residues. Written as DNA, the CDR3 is TGTGCCAGCAGCTGGGGACAGGGGGACACTGAAGCTTTCTTT. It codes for CASSWGQGDTEAFF.

CDR3 loop: CASSSPGQSSGNTIYF. In nucleotides, the CDR3 is TGTGCCAGCAGTTCACCGGGACAGAGCTCTGGAAACACCATATATTTT. The chain is built from TRBV28 and TRBJ1-3; 7 bases fit TRBD1. J was trimmed by 0 bases and V by 4 bases; bases with no gene match: 6. The germline V gene has CDR1 MDHEN and CDR2 SYDVKM. There are 16 residues in the CDR3. Full variable domain (outside the CDR3, taken from reference TRBV28 and TRBJ1-3): DVKVTQSSRYLVKRTGEKVFLECVQDMDHENMFWYRQDPGLGLRLIYFSYDVKMKEKGDIPEGYSVSREKKERFSLILESASTNQTSMYLCASSSPGQSSGNTIYFGEGSWLTVV.